What follows is one TCR beta chain and its context. Its antigen remains unknown. The data derive from a study of blood T cells in healthy people across ages. The use of a sample-barcoded 5' primer and a J-beta primer mix characterized a second PCR of about 7 to 12 cycles. Using its own MiXCR run on the 5' RACE reads, TCRdb lists one record per CDR3 protein. The sample holds about 540,000 distinct CDR3 sequences; 24% are singletons and the top ten take 8.7%. V lost 0 bases to trimming and J lost 0 bases, with 22 bases between them. This CDR3 comprises 20 residues. Germline CDR1 reads SGDLS; CDR2 reads YYNGEE. Study-wide results and limits: Roughly linear age-related decline in beta diversity appeared, significant by age about 37.

Separately, the same data were catalogued under a study of T cells of mothers and their children. That work states: Amplification in the second PCR used the M1S primer, which added sample barcodes and 2-4 random nucleotides.

The sequencing sample was made of blood. The source is a boy aged 5-17 years in good health. This sequence joins TRBV9 and TRBJ2-1; no firm D call. CDR3 region: CASSVEASRKAPSSYNEQFF. CDR3 in DNA: TGTGCCAGCAGCGTAGAGGCCAGTCGCAAGGCTCCAAGCTCCTACAATGAGCAGTTCTTC.